The rows below give T cell receptor beta chains drawn from one sample of a study of control samples from healthy donors and cancer patients. Libraries were prepared by immunoSEQ multiplex PCR; TCRdb keeps only in-frame clonotypes and omits some of them. Here the sample spans about 29,000 clones, about 90% being singletons. What was sequenced was formalin-fixed, paraffin-embedded tissue. These receptors were taken from a female donor with melanoma. The CDR3 runs from the conserved cysteine through the conserved F or W. The order of the fields is J gene, D gene, CDR3 length, V gene, clone size, CDR3 protein. D genes are given only for firm matches. Part of the rows lack a size; the others show once, few, many or a class for expanded clones.

TRBJ1-4,NA,14,TRBV9,NA,CASSVDPTNEKLFF
TRBJ2-5,NA,15,TRBV4-3,NA,CASSQDLPRQETQYF
TRBJ1-1,NA,12,TRBV27,NA,CASSIIGSEAFF
TRBJ2-1,TRBD2,17,TRBV6-2/TRBV6-3,NA,CASSYFPRGGIADEQFF
TRBJ2-7,NA,12,TRBV27,NA,CASRGGGFEQYF
TRBJ1-1,NA,14,TRBV19,NA,CASRYQGVKGEAFF
TRBJ1-6,NA,14,TRBV7-9,NA,CASSSRHFNSPLHF
TRBJ2-2,TRBD1,16,TRBV24-1,NA,CATSDPGTGDTGELFF
TRBJ2-1,TRBD2,15,TRBV5-1,medium-sized,CASSLVGGRAGEQFF
TRBJ2-1,NA,12,TRBV6-5,NA,CASWTEYNEQFF
TRBJ1-3,NA,15,TRBV5-1,NA,CASSLSGGTGNTIYF
TRBJ2-1,NA,14,TRBV7-2,NA,CASSLLGVRGEQFF
TRBJ1-2,TRBD1,13,TRBV19,NA,CASSITGGSGYTF
TRBJ1-5,NA,14,TRBV19,NA,CASSGGGNNQPQHF
TRBJ1-1,NA,13,TRBV18,NA,CASSSGVRTEAFF
TRBJ2-2,NA,17,TRBV5-6,NA,CASSLVPPGGNTGELFF
TRBJ1-4,TRBD1,14,TRBV7-9,NA,CASSGDRRNEKLFF
TRBJ2-7,TRBD2,14,TRBV9,NA,CASSMTSGSYEQYF
TRBJ2-5,TRBD1,14,TRBV5-1,NA,CASSLVGTEETQYF
TRBJ1-1,NA,16,TRBV18,once,CASSPPQTGSGAEAFF
TRBJ1-2,NA,17,TRBV5-6,NA,CASSRGEGNWPGGGYTF
TRBJ1-5,NA,13,TRBV3-1/TRBV3-2,once,CASGGDFNQPQHF
TRBJ2-4,NA,16,TRBV6-1,NA,CASSDTGLLAKNIQYF
TRBJ2-3,TRBD2,18,TRBV5-5,NA,CASSSTLGLAGGTDTQYF
TRBJ1-2,NA,15,TRBV5-4,NA,CASSLPGRFNYGYTF
TRBJ1-5,NA,13,TRBV11-2,NA,CASSLEFNQPQHF
TRBJ2-1,TRBD2,15,TRBV27,NA,CASNEGTTPRNEQFF
TRBJ2-7,NA,13,TRBV5-1,NA,CASSLRRGDEQYF
TRBJ2-3,NA,18,TRBV10-2,NA,CASSDAPGESPIVNTQYF
TRBJ2-1,NA,15,TRBV24-1,NA,CATSPGRGGYNEQFF
TRBJ1-1,NA,14,TRBV7-9,NA,CASSLGPVNTEAFF
TRBJ2-2,NA,12,TRBV5-1,NA,CASSLVPGELFF